This entry lists 16 T cell receptor beta chains sequenced from one sample in a study of T cell responses to AZD1222 COVID-19 vaccine. This table comes from immunoSEQ multiplex PCR, and its TCRdb copy is limited to in-frame clones, with some not included. The sample has more than 90,000 clones, 90% seen once. Sequenced here: peripheral blood, sampled on day 0 of AZD1222 vaccination. The receptor set was obtained from an adult in good health.

This clone was found once. This chain connects TRBV6-5 to TRBJ1-4, with TRBD1 matching over 7 bases. The CDR3 has 15 residues. Trimming took 6 bases from V and 4 from J; bases not matched to a gene: 8. The germline V gene has CDR1 MNHEY and CDR2 SVGAGI. CDR3 residues: CASRSDRANNEKLFF. CDR3 nucleotides: TGTGCCAGCAGGAGCGACAGGGCGAATAATGAAAAACTGTTTTTT.

The chain couples TRBV28 to TRBJ1-1; D is undetermined. The CDR3 runs to 12 residues. CDR1 is MDHEN, CDR2 SYDVKM, per germline. V was shortened by 2 bases and J by 6 bases, with 7 bases between the two germline ends. This CDR3 reads CASSLGLSEAFF. CDR3 sequence (DNA): TGTGCCAGCAGTTTAGGTCTATCTGAAGCTTTCTTT.

This rearrangement joins TRBV28 to TRBJ1-4; D unresolved. This CDR3 is 12 amino acids long. Per the germline V gene, CDR1 is MDHEN and CDR2 is SYDVKM. The germline V and J ends were trimmed by 5 bases and 7 bases, with 8 bases remaining between them. This CDR3 is CASSPRSEKLFF. CDR3 DNA sequence: TGTGCCAGCAGTCCCCGGTCTGAAAAACTGTTTTTT.

The rearrangement uses TRBV5-4 and TRBJ2-7, with 7 bases matching TRBD1. CDR1 is SGHNT, CDR2 YYREEE, per germline (reference sequence). The CDR3 extends over 17 amino acids. The V gene end was trimmed by 1 base and the J gene end by 4 bases; junction bases not matched to a gene: 14. The CDR3 DNA is TGTGCCAGCAGCTTGACATCCCGGGACAGTCGATTTTACGAGCAGTACTTC. Protein: CASSLTSRDSRFYEQYF.

V is TRBV19 and J is TRBJ1-2; 11 bases are shared with TRBD1. The length of the CDR3 is 14 residues. The V and J ends lost 8 bases and 3 bases, in that order; junction bases with no gene match: 5. Germline-derived CDR1 and CDR2 are LNHDA and SQIVND (reference sequence). The CDR3 protein is CASRTGGADYGYTF. CDR3 coding DNA: TGTGCCAGTCGGACAGGGGGCGCAGACTATGGCTACACCTTC. Looking up the rest from reference TRBV19 and TRBJ1-2 gives the full variable domain: DGGITQSPKYLFRKEGQNVTLSCEQNLNHDAMYWYRQDPGQGLRLIYYSQIVNDFQKGDIAEGYSVSREKKESFPLTVTSAQKNPTAFYLCASRTGGADYGYTFGSGTRLTVV.

The J gene is TRBJ1-3, the V gene TRBV5-1; D is possibly TRBD1 (5 bases). The CDR3 totals 15 residues. The germline CDR1 and CDR2 sequences are SGHRS and YFSETQ. V was cut by 0 bases and J by 7 bases, with 14 bases left in between. CDR3 nucleotides: TGCGCCAGCAGCTTGGGGGCCCAGGGCATCAACACCATATATTTT. Protein: CASSLGAQGINTIYF.

The chain couples TRBV2 to TRBJ2-3; tentative D call: TRBD2 (6 bases). The V gene's germline CDR1 is SNHLY and CDR2 FYNNEI. V lost 0 bases to trimming and J lost 0 bases, with 10 bases between them. This CDR3 is built from 16 residues. The CDR3 DNA follows: TGTGCCAGCAGTGAAGCGGAGGGGCATAGCACAGATACGCAGTATTTT. Its translation: CASSEAEGHSTDTQYF.

As concerns this clone: A junction end diverges from the germline sequence, so it may reflect a read error. The rearrangement uses TRBV7-9 and TRBJ1-1, with D possibly matching TRBD1 (6 bases). Germline CDR1 and CDR2: SEHNR and FQNEAQ (reference sequence). This CDR3 has 13 residues. CDR3 sequence reads: CASSSEGQTFSAF. The DNA of the CDR3 is TGTGCCAGCAGCTCAGAAGGACAGACCTTCTCGGCGTTT.

The rearrangement uses TRBV5-4 and TRBJ2-1; TRBD1 matches 11 bases. CDR3 length: 16 amino acids. Per the germline V gene, CDR1 is SGHNT and CDR2 is YYREEE (reference sequence). The trim removed 0 bases at V and 6 bases at J, leaving 5 bases unmatched. The CDR3 coding sequence is TGTGCCAGCAGCTTGGGGACAGGGGGCGCGGGCAATGAGCAGTTCTTC. It is translated as CASSLGTGGAGNEQFF.

The CDR3 region is CASSLEGRGYGYTF. The CDR3 nucleotides are TGCGCCAGCAGCTTGGAAGGCAGGGGCTATGGCTACACCTTC. The chain combines TRBV5-1 with TRBJ1-2; maybe TRBD1 (6 bases). V gave up 0 bases and J gave up 4 bases, with 10 bases separating them. The V gene's germline CDR1 is SGHRS and CDR2 YFSETQ. This CDR3 has 14 amino acids.

In DNA form, the CDR3 reads TGTGCCAGCAGCCCCCGACTAGCGGGGGCTCTGTACCAAGAGACCCAGTACTTC. This translates into CASSPRLAGALYQETQYF. This chain links TRBV11-2 with TRBJ2-5, with 12 bases identical to TRBD2. This CDR3 is 18 amino acids long. CDR1 SGHAT and CDR2 FQNNGV come from the germline V gene. The ends lost 5 bases at V and 0 bases at J; junction bases unmatched: 10.

The chain employs TRBV5-1 and TRBJ2-1; 9 positions match TRBD2. V lost 3 bases, J lost 5 bases, and 3 bases stayed unmatched. Germline-derived CDR1 and CDR2 are SGHRS and YFSETQ. The CDR3 consists of 14 residues. This CDR3 is CASSSSGENNEQFF. CDR3 sequence (DNA): TGCGCCAGCAGCTCTAGCGGGGAGAACAATGAGCAGTTCTTC.

This chain links TRBV6-5 with TRBJ2-4; unclear D gene. The germline V and J ends were trimmed by 7 bases and 5 bases, with 12 bases remaining between them. The CDR3 runs to 13 residues. Germline CDR1 MNHEY, CDR2 SVGAGI. The CDR3, as DNA: TGTGCCAGCAAAAGCCGGGCAGAAAACATTCAGTACTTC. Protein product: CASKSRAENIQYF.

The chain links TRBV27 to TRBJ1-2; 7 bases agree with TRBD1. Germline CDR1 is MNHEY and CDR2 is SMNVEV (reference sequence). This CDR3 is built from 14 residues. V was clipped by 2 bases and J by 6 bases; unmatched bases: 6. The CDR3 region has the DNA TGTGCCAGCAGTTTAGTGAGGGGGCTAGATGGCTACACCTTC. Its translation is CASSLVRGLDGYTF.

CDR3 in DNA: TGTGCCAGCAGCTTAGGGACTAGCGGGGAGGCCGGGGAGCTGTTTTTT. Translation gives CASSLGTSGEAGELFF. The rearrangement joins TRBV7-2 to TRBJ2-2, with TRBD2 matching over 12 bases. Germline-derived CDR1 and CDR2 are SGHTA and FQGNSA. This CDR3 contains 16 residues. J lost 6 bases, V lost 1 base, and 3 bases had no gene match.

The chain combines TRBV13 with TRBJ1-3, with no clear D. This CDR3 is 16 amino acids long. Trimming took off 5 bases at V and 0 bases at J, with 14 bases between the two ends. Germline loops: CDR1 PRHDT, CDR2 FYEKMQ (reference sequence). The CDR3 bases are TGTGCCAGCAGCCCCATCCCCGGGATCTCTGGAAACACCATATATTTT. This encodes CASSPIPGISGNTIYF.